A single sample gave rise to the 14 T cell receptor beta chains below, sequenced in a study of shared clonotypes between healthy human individuals. Clones were read by immunoSEQ multiplex PCR, and TCRdb kept only the in-frame ones, dropping some. Of 2 million to 2.5 million clones in the sample, around 90% were seen once. The sample taken for sequencing was naive CD4+ T cells from PBMCs. Subset of the sample: CD45RA+ positively selected. All receptors derive from a man aged 18 to 30 in good health. Some clones in this sample may be carry-over from other donors' samples.

The J gene is TRBJ1-2, the V gene TRBV7-2; TRBD1 is a possible D gene (6 bases). The length of the CDR3 is 18 residues. V lost 0 bases and J lost 0, with 17 bases in between. Per the germline V gene, CDR1 is SGHTA and CDR2 is FQGNSA. CDR3 sequence reads: CASSLARVGRGANYGYTF. CDR3 nucleotide sequence: TGTGCCAGCAGCTTAGCTAGAGTTGGCAGGGGAGCTAACTATGGCTACACCTTC.

A single count supports this clone. This sample includes further DNA sequences coding for the same CDR3. The rearrangement joins TRBV7-9 to TRBJ2-1; no clear D. This CDR3 has 11 amino acids. V dropped 1 base and J dropped 9 bases, with 4 bases sitting between them. Germline lookup yields CDR1 SEHNR and CDR2 FQNEAQ (reference sequence). Here the CDR3 DNA reads TGTGCCAGCAGCTTAGGCGTTGAGCAGTTCTTC. Its translation: CASSLGVEQFF.

The chain uses TRBV5-4 and TRBJ1-2; 10 bases are a match to TRBD1. The CDR3 length is 15 residues. CDR1 SGHNT and CDR2 YYREEE come from the germline V gene (reference sequence). Unmatched junction bases numbered 7, after V lost 0 bases and J lost 8 bases. The DNA for the CDR3 is TGTGCCAGCAGCTTGGGGGACAGGGGCTTTGGGGGCTACACCTTC. Its translation: CASSLGDRGFGGYTF.

Turning to this clone: The same CDR3 is also encoded by other DNA sequences in this sample. J is TRBJ1-2 and V is TRBV6-6, with 7 bases lining up with TRBD1. V lost 6 bases to trimming and J lost 6 bases; unmatched junction nucleotides: 4. The germline CDR1 and CDR2 sequences are MNHNY and SVGAGI (reference sequence). The CDR3 is made up of 12 amino acids. The CDR3 region has the DNA TGTGCCAGCAGCCCTACAGGGGATGGCTACACCTTC. It translates to CASSPTGDGYTF.

The chain links TRBV29-1 to TRBJ2-7, with 10 bases lining up with TRBD2. Germline-derived CDR1 and CDR2 are SQVTM and ANQGSEA. CDR3 size: 15 residues. V lost 7 bases and J lost 0; bases outside the gene matches: 9. CDR3 loop: CSASEAGGVSYEQYF. DNA of the CDR3: TGCAGCGCCAGCGAAGCGGGAGGGGTCTCCTACGAGCAGTACTTC.

This rearrangement joins TRBV11-2 to TRBJ2-7; D tentatively reads TRBD1 or TRBD2 (5 bases each). V lost 4 bases to trimming and J lost 3 bases, with 19 bases between them. CDR1 is SGHAT, CDR2 FQNNGV, per germline. The CDR3 has 16 residues. CDR3 bases: TGTGCCAGCAGCTATTCCCGGGGACGGGGTGGCTACGAGCAGTACTTC. Protein sequence: CASSYSRGRGGYEQYF.

The chain has TRBV12-5 and TRBJ2-1; no definite D call. The CDR3 is made up of 15 amino acids. Germline V gives CDR1 LGHNT, CDR2 FRNRAP. V lost 1 base and J lost 7, with 14 bases in between. CDR3 in DNA: TGTGCTAGTGGTTTGGGACCAGGCTATAGAAATGAGCAGTTCTTC. Translated, it gives CASGLGPGYRNEQFF.

CDR3 in DNA: TGTGCCAGCAGCCAAAGACTAGCGGGAACGGGATACAATGAGCAGTTCTTC. Residues: CASSQRLAGTGYNEQFF. J is TRBJ2-1 and V is TRBV7-7; 11 positions agree with TRBD2. The V gene's germline CDR1 is SSHAT and CDR2 FNYEAQ (reference sequence). Trimming took 5 bases from V and 4 from J; bases not matched to a gene: 10. CDR3 length: 17 residues.

The chain employs TRBV29-1 and TRBJ2-5; tentatively, D is TRBD1 or TRBD2 (6 bases each). The CDR3 extends over 12 amino acids. The germline V gene encodes CDR1 SQVTM and CDR2 ANQGSEA. V dropped 4 bases and J dropped 3 bases, with 9 bases sitting between them. CDR3 coding DNA: TGCAGCGTTGGGGGGGCAGAAGAGACCCAGTACTTC. This encodes CSVGGAEETQYF. The entire variable domain, with the rest obtained from reference TRBV29-1 and TRBJ2-5, is as follows: SAVISQKPSRDICQRGTSLTIQCQVDSQVTMMFWYRQQPGQSLTLIATANQGSEATYESGFVIDKFPISRPNLTFSTLTVSNMSPEDSSIYLCSVGGAEETQYFGPGTRLLVL.

The chain couples TRBV6-5 to TRBJ2-7; D gene ambiguous. Trimming cost V 4 bases and J 5 bases, with 18 bases left between them. Germline assignment: CDR1 MNHEY and CDR2 SVGAGI. The CDR3 runs 15 residues. CDR3 sequence reads: CASSSHIPAGDEQYF. The CDR3 bases are TGTGCCAGCAGTTCCCATATACCCGCCGGAGACGAGCAGTACTTC.

V gene TRBV30 combines with J gene TRBJ1-4; D call uncertain. Trimming pared 3 bases from V and 4 bases from J, leaving 21 bases between. The CDR3 spans 17 residues. Germline V gives CDR1 GTSNPN, CDR2 SVGIG (reference sequence). The CDR3, as DNA: TGTGCCTGGAGCGACAAAACCCGGACGGCCAGTAATGAAAAACTGTTTTTT. It specifies CAWSDKTRTASNEKLFF.

This clone has just one count. V usage is TRBV18 and J usage is TRBJ2-1; 7 bases are shared with TRBD1. CDR1 and CDR2 (germline): KGHSH, LQKENI. The CDR3 contains 17 residues. J lost 5 bases, V lost 3 bases, and 13 bases had no gene match. The CDR3 bases are TGTGCCAGCTCACCTAGACAGGGATCGAGTGGGCACAATGAGCAGTTCTTC. Its protein is CASSPRQGSSGHNEQFF.

The V gene is TRBV27, the J gene TRBJ2-3; D call uncertain. V dropped 5 bases and J dropped 6 bases, with 12 bases sitting between them. The CDR3 is 13 amino acids. The V gene's germline CDR1 is MNHEY and CDR2 SMNVEV (reference sequence). The CDR3 sequence is CASSLRVRDTQYF. The CDR3 coding sequence is TGTGCCAGCAGTCTCCGAGTAAGGGATACGCAGTATTTT.

The rearrangement joins TRBV28 to TRBJ2-7; 7 bases agree with TRBD1. Per the germline V gene, CDR1 is MDHEN and CDR2 is SYDVKM. The CDR3 extends over 16 amino acids. J was trimmed by 2 bases and V by 4 bases; bases with no gene match: 11. The CDR3 DNA sequence: TGTGCCAGCAGTTCCCTCCGGGACAGTACCCCCTACGAGCAGTACTTC. Residues: CASSSLRDSTPYEQYF.